This record looks at one TCR beta chain sequence and its context. In germline, CDR1 is MRHNA, CDR2 SNTAGT. V dropped 10 bases and J dropped 1 base, with 17 bases sitting between them. The CDR3 runs 15 residues. The data were obtained in a study of cytomegalovirus exposure and HLA in healthy donors. The PCR employed 60 Vbeta primers together with 13 Jbeta primers. TCRdb's copy holds only in-frame clones and misses some; the assay was immunoSEQ multiplex PCR. The sample lists more than 150,000 clones, around 80% seen once, with roughly 1.5% in the top ten. The chain is built from TRBV6-4 and TRBJ1-5, with D possibly TRBD1 on 6 matching bases. The source material was PBMCs. This TCR was sampled from a man aged 18-30 years in good health and CMV-seronegative. The CDR3 DNA follows: TGTGCCACCCCCCGGACAGATCCCAGCAATCAGCCCCAGCATTTT. It specifies CATPRTDPSNQPQHF.